Below are 9 T cell receptor beta chains sequenced from a single sample in a study of T cell changes during pregnancy in multiple sclerosis. Sequencing was performed with immunoSEQ multiplex PCR; in TCRdb, only in-frame clones are kept and a portion is missing. The sample contains 75,000 to 95,000 clones, approximately 92% of which appear only once. This specimen was peripheral blood, taken after pregnancy. Every receptor here comes from a female donor with multiple sclerosis, enrolled in a pregnancy study.

This chain uses TRBV27 with TRBJ1-3; unclear D gene. Trimming took off 7 bases at V and 7 bases at J, with 14 bases between the two ends. The CDR3 is 13 residues long. CDR1 is MNHEY, CDR2 SMNVEV, per germline (reference sequence). CDR3 sequence reads: CASKEVVGNTIYF. Here the CDR3 DNA reads TGTGCCAGCAAGGAGGTGGTGGGTAACACCATATATTTT.

V and J are TRBV6-4 and TRBJ2-1; 9 nucleotides align to TRBD1. The germline CDR1 and CDR2 sequences are MRHNA and SNTAGT. The CDR3 sequence is 16 residues long. Trimming at V came to 6 bases and at J to 3 bases, leaving 9 bases not matched to a gene. The CDR3 sequence: CASRQQGAGVYNEQFF. The CDR3 DNA reads TGTGCCAGCAGGCAACAGGGGGCCGGTGTCTACAATGAGCAGTTCTTC.

The chain has TRBV15 and TRBJ1-1; 7 nucleotides agree with TRBD1. CDR1 LNHNV and CDR2 YYDKDF come from the germline V gene (reference sequence). The ends lost 4 bases at V and 5 bases at J; junction bases unmatched: 4. The CDR3 is 13 residues long. The CDR3 region is CATSTTGWTEAFF. The CDR3 DNA follows: TGTGCCACCAGCACGACAGGGTGGACTGAAGCTTTCTTT.

This sequence joins TRBV30 and TRBJ2-7; 7 bases align to TRBD2. This CDR3 is 14 amino acids long. V was pared by 4 bases and J by 4 bases, with 10 bases of the junction left unmatched. Germline V gene sequence: CDR1 GTSNPN, CDR2 SVGIG (reference sequence). The CDR3 nucleotides are TGTGCCTGGAACTGGCAGGGCGGGGGATACGAGCAGTACTTC. Protein sequence: CAWNWQGGGYEQYF.

This clone has only one observation. This sequence joins TRBV2 and TRBJ1-2, with TRBD1 as a possible D gene (5 bases). CDR1 and CDR2 from the germline V gene are SNHLY and FYNNEI. The CDR3 is 15 amino acids. V lost 3 bases and J lost 5, with 16 bases in between. The CDR3, as DNA: TGTGCCAGCAGTGATCCCCGTGACAGTGGATATGGCTACACCTTC. Protein sequence: CASSDPRDSGYGYTF.

The rearrangement uses TRBV11-2 and TRBJ2-7, with 7 bases identical to TRBD1. The CDR3 extends over 16 amino acids. The ends lost 3 bases at V and 4 bases at J; junction bases unmatched: 12. CDR1 and CDR2 from the germline V gene are SGHAT and FQNNGV. CDR3 nucleotides: TGTGCCAGCAGCTTCCGAGGCGAAGACAGGGAATACGAGCAGTACTTC. Protein: CASSFRGEDREYEQYF.

The rearrangement links TRBV11-2 to TRBJ2-7; 14 bases fit TRBD2. Germline trimming cut 5 bases from V and 3 bases from J; bases unmatched to any gene: 0. Germline V gene sequence: CDR1 SGHAT, CDR2 FQNNGV. The CDR3 loop spans 14 amino acids. CDR3 residues: CASSGTSGGYEQYF. CDR3 coding DNA: TGTGCCAGCAGCGGGACTAGCGGGGGCTACGAGCAGTACTTC.

The gene calls are TRBV19 and TRBJ1-5; D is ambiguous. Germline V gene data show CDR1 as LNHDA and CDR2 as SQIVND (reference sequence). V was trimmed by 7 bases and J by 3 bases, leaving 10 bases between them. The length of the CDR3 is 13 residues. The CDR3 DNA reads as TGTGCCAGTAAGAATTGGCTCAATCAGCCCCAGCATTTT. It specifies CASKNWLNQPQHF.

The chain employs TRBV7-6 and TRBJ2-1; D gene ambiguous. Trimming shortened V by 8 bases and J by 4 bases, and 15 bases separated the two germline ends. The germline V gene has CDR1 SGHVS and CDR2 FNYEAQ. This CDR3 is 14 amino acids long. CDR3 residues: CASADFNSYNEQFF. For the CDR3, the DNA is TGTGCCAGCGCTGACTTTAATTCATACAATGAGCAGTTCTTC.